This TCR beta chain derives from a study of siplizumab effects on memory and regulatory T cells. The study, taken as a whole, reports: Few alloreactive clones mapped to unstimulated subsets. Reactions containing siplizumab showed mappable alloreactive CD4+ clones averaging approximately 70% Treg-derived, versus around 25% in controls.

The CDR3 runs to 15 residues. The V gene end was trimmed by 0 bases and the J gene end by 1 base; junction bases not matched to a gene: 4. CDR1 and CDR2 from the germline V gene are SQVTM and ANQGSEA. Sequencing was performed with immunoSEQ multiplex PCR; in TCRdb, only in-frame clones are kept and a portion is missing. The sample records 90,000 to 150,000 clones, 93% being singletons. Only one count was recorded for this clone. Its antigen remains unknown. Input material: non-Treg CD4+ T cells sorted from blood. This receptor was identified in a human donor in good health. This chain joins TRBV29-1 and TRBJ1-1; 8 positions agree with TRBD1. The CDR3 DNA follows: TGCAGCGTTGAAGAGGACAGGGCCCAGAACACTGAAGCTTTCTTT. Translation gives CSVEEDRAQNTEAFF.